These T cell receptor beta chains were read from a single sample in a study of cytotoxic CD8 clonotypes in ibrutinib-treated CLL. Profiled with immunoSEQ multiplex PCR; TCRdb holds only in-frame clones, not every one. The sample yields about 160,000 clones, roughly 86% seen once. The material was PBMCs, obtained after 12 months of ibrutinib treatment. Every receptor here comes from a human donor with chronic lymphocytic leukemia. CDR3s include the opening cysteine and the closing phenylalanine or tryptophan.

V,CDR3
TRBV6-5,CASSYTRTNQPQHF
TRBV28,CASSTPTGELFF
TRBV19,CASSPMGAVEVGYTF
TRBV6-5,CASSYVRGEQYF
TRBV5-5,CAGSSGQHSNQPQHF
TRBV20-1,CSELADQQAFF
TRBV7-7,CASGPGLSSYNEQFF
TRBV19,CASSISGPYNEQFF
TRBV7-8,CASSPRGDYTF
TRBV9,CASSATSGGLTQYF
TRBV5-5,CASRGRDSVNTGELFF
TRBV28,CASTGGKNTEAFF
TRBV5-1,CASSLNMGQGTYEQYF
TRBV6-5,CASTGWTYEQYF
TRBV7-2,CASSLVFTSGREQYF
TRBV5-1,CASSPGTENYGYTF
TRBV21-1,CASQSTGCMNEQFF
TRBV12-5,CASGSGQGSYNEQFF
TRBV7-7,CASSSGGELFF
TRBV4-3,CASSQEFVGSQPQHF
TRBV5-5,CASSLIGGTHEQYF
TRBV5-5,CASSLYLDQGVDEQYF
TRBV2,CASSVGTGVGNEQFF
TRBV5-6,CASSPAGRNSPLHF
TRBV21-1,CASSKWGQGVSCQPQHF
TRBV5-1,CASSLDREFPAYGYTF
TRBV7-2,CASSFSGRGTDTQYF
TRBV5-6,CASSLRARLQETQYF
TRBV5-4,CASSLVGLYGYTF
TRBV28,CASGDKMYGYTF
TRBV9,CASSALGDRGNIQYF
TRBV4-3,CASSRGRAGALQETQYF
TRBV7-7,CASSWGDRDEETQYF
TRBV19,CASISGGTGANVLTF
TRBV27,CASSTGTGGADGYTF
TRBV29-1,CSVFRAVNTEAFF
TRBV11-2,CASSQSTGYQPQHF
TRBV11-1,CASSDSGGAGTQYF
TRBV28,CASRSEAGGTYEQYF
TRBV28,CASSYQGDHQPQHF
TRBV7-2,CASSFVPGSGNTIYF
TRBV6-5,CASSLIGSYNEQFF
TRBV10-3,CAISSGRVGTDTQYF
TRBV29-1,CSVSTGGGGYTF
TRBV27,CASRGSGANVLTF
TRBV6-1,CASIFGRALGELFF
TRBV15,CATSRETSGDTQYF
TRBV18,CASRSDSSYEQYF
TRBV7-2,CASSPISDRDYGYTF
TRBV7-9,CASSLVAGDGNTIYF
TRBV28,CASIPLSPHRQSETQYF
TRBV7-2,CASSFSDSATYEQYF